The 27 T cell receptor beta chains below all came from one sample that was sequenced in a study of blood T cell repertoires in COVID-19. The data were produced by immunoSEQ multiplex PCR, yet TCRdb's version contains in-frame clones alone and is incomplete. Of about 150,000 clones listed, about 89% are singletons. The sample consisted of peripheral blood. All receptors derive from a man over 45 with acute or convalescent COVID-19.

The chain couples TRBV20-1 to TRBJ2-7, with D maybe TRBD1 (6 bases). Germline-derived CDR1 and CDR2 are DFQATT and SNEGSKA (reference sequence). The CDR3 has 12 amino acids. The germline V and J ends were trimmed by 3 bases and 3 bases, with 9 bases remaining between them. The CDR3 sequence is CSASQGFYEQYF. Written as DNA, the CDR3 is TGCAGTGCTAGTCAGGGGTTCTACGAGCAGTACTTC.

The chain uses TRBV5-1 and TRBJ2-5, with 7 bases matching TRBD1. The CDR3 contains 13 residues. Germline V lookup: CDR1 SGHRS, CDR2 YFSETQ. V trimming: 6 bases; J trimming: 3 bases; junction bases outside the gene matches: 5. DNA of the CDR3: TGCGCCAGCACCCAAACAGGGGAAGAGACCCAGTACTTC. Translated: CASTQTGEETQYF.

The chain is built from TRBV6-5 and TRBJ1-5; 9 positions agree with TRBD1. The CDR3 has 14 residues. V lost 5 bases and J lost 6; bases outside the gene matches: 5. CDR1 is MNHEY, CDR2 SVGAGI, per germline. CDR3 sequence: CASSRQGVGQPQHF. The DNA for the CDR3 is TGTGCCAGCAGTCGACAGGGGGTCGGTCAGCCCCAGCATTTT.

This sequence joins TRBV11-2 and TRBJ1-1; maybe TRBD1 (5 bases). In germline, CDR1 is SGHAT, CDR2 FQNNGV. Trimming removed 3 bases from V and 0 bases from J, with 11 bases in between. The CDR3 runs to 15 residues. CDR3 protein: CASSFRGSMNTEAFF. The CDR3, as DNA: TGTGCCAGCAGCTTCCGGGGGAGCATGAACACTGAAGCTTTCTTT.

The J gene is TRBJ2-7, the V gene TRBV5-4; TRBD1 matches 8 bases. Trimming took 4 bases from V and 3 from J; bases not matched to a gene: 9. Germline CDR1 and CDR2: SGHNT and YYREEE (reference sequence). The CDR3 runs to 15 residues. CDR3 DNA sequence: TGTGCCAGCAGCCCCCGGGACAGGTCTAACTACGAGCAGTACTTC. It translates to CASSPRDRSNYEQYF.

V is TRBV7-9 and J is TRBJ1-1; 8 bases match TRBD1. Per the germline V gene, CDR1 is SEHNR and CDR2 is FQNEAQ (reference sequence). V shed 1 base and J 4 bases; nucleotides not matched to a gene: 5. The CDR3 length is 15 residues. The CDR3 loop reads CASSLGTTGGTEAFF. The CDR3 coding sequence is TGTGCCAGCAGCTTAGGGACCACAGGGGGCACTGAAGCTTTCTTT.

This chain connects TRBV9 to TRBJ1-4; D perhaps matches TRBD1 (6 bases). V was trimmed by 3 bases and J by 3 bases, leaving 12 bases between them. The CDR3 extends over 15 amino acids. Germline CDR1 is SGDLS and CDR2 is YYNGEE. CDR3 region: CASSGRGSANEKLFF. In nucleotides, the CDR3 is TGTGCCAGCAGCGGCAGGGGTAGCGCTAATGAAAAACTGTTTTTT.

The gene calls are TRBV6-5 and TRBJ2-7; TRBD1 aligns across 8 bases. The V gene's germline CDR1 is MNHEY and CDR2 SVGAGI. CDR3 length: 16 residues. V lost 4 bases, J lost 6 bases, and 14 bases stayed unmatched. CDR3 bases: TGTGCCAGCAGTTCCAACAGGGGGAATAGACTTGGCGAGCAGTACGTC. It yields the protein CASSSNRGNRLGEQYV.

The rearrangement joins TRBV29-1 to TRBJ1-2, with a weak D call TRBD1 (5 bases). Germline V lookup: CDR1 SQVTM, CDR2 ANQGSEA. CDR3 length: 12 residues. Between the trimmed V and J ends, which lost 7 bases and 5 bases, there was a span of 14 bases. This chain's CDR3 is CSAMRGGYGYTF. The CDR3 DNA follows: TGCAGCGCCATGCGGGGGGGGTATGGCTACACCTTC.

The rearrangement links TRBV3-1 (or the pseudogene TRBV3-2) to TRBJ1-1, with D perhaps TRBD1 (6 bases). Germline values: CDR1 LGHDT, CDR2 YNNKEL (reference sequence). With 0 bases removed from V and 0 bases from J, the gap between germline ends came to 17 bases. The CDR3 sequence is 18 residues long. The CDR3 reads CASSQDRNRVGMNTEAFF. The CDR3 DNA is TGTGCCAGCAGCCAAGATCGAAACAGGGTAGGTATGAACACTGAAGCTTTCTTT.

V usage is TRBV29-1 and J usage is TRBJ2-1, with TRBD1 identical over 9 bases. The trim removed 8 bases at V and 1 base at J, leaving 6 bases unmatched. The V gene's germline CDR1 is SQVTM and CDR2 ANQGSEA. The CDR3 length is 14 residues. The CDR3 here is CSLLDRGSYNEQFF. CDR3 sequence (DNA): TGCAGCCTCTTAGACAGGGGGTCCTACAATGAGCAGTTCTTC.

This chain links TRBV9 with TRBJ1-2, with TRBD1 identical over 9 bases. Germline CDR1 SGDLS, CDR2 YYNGEE. The CDR3 length is 18 residues. V trimming: 5 bases; J trimming: 0 bases; junction bases outside the gene matches: 14. The CDR3 loop reads CASRNTGTGTVPNYGYTF. Written as DNA, the CDR3 is TGTGCCAGCAGGAATACCGGGACAGGGACAGTCCCTAACTATGGCTACACCTTC.

This clone was seen a handful of times. The chain joins TRBV28 to TRBJ2-1; 13 positions match TRBD2. Germline values: CDR1 MDHEN, CDR2 SYDVKM. V lost 5 bases to trimming and J lost 8 bases; unmatched junction nucleotides: 18. The CDR3 covers 19 residues. The CDR3 sequence: CASSPYTSGRAFLGDEQFF. The CDR3 DNA reads as TGTGCCAGCAGTCCATATACTAGCGGGAGGGCCTTTTTGGGGGATGAGCAGTTCTTC.

The chain is built from TRBV29-1 and TRBJ2-5, with D tentatively TRBD2 (6 bases). The V and J ends lost 3 bases and 4 bases respectively, with 12 bases between them. Germline CDR1 SQVTM, CDR2 ANQGSEA. CDR3 length: 13 amino acids. The CDR3 here is CSVERGGRETQYF. CDR3 coding DNA: TGCAGCGTTGAGCGAGGAGGGCGAGAGACCCAGTACTTC.

The chain is built from TRBV27 and TRBJ1-6, with a tentative D call TRBD1 (6 bases). The V end lost 1 base, the J end lost 0 bases, and 10 bases lay between the germline ends. The CDR3 loop spans 17 amino acids. Germline CDR1 MNHEY, CDR2 SMNVEV (reference sequence). CDR3 protein: CASSLWGPSSYNSPLHF. In DNA form, the CDR3 reads TGTGCCAGCAGTTTATGGGGGCCAAGCTCCTATAATTCACCCCTCCACTTT.

Here the CDR3 reads CASRKPGTGAHEQYF. CDR3 in DNA: TGTGCCAGCAGAAAGCCCGGGACAGGGGCCCACGAGCAGTACTTC. The rearrangement joins TRBV6-5 to TRBJ2-7, with 10 bases fitting TRBD1. Germline V lookup: CDR1 MNHEY, CDR2 SVGAGI. V dropped 6 bases and J dropped 5; count of bases not matched to a gene: 10. The CDR3 runs to 15 residues.

Here the CDR3 reads CASSPDTGGASYEQYV. The CDR3 nucleotides read TGTGCCAGCAGCCCAGACACAGGGGGCGCCTCCTACGAGCAGTACGTC. This sequence joins TRBV7-8 and TRBJ2-7, with 9 bases aligning to TRBD1. After removal of 5 bases from V and 0 bases from J, the junction contained 8 bases not matched to a gene. The CDR3 has 16 residues. CDR1 and CDR2 (germline): SGHVS, FQNEAQ.

The chain recombines TRBV28 with TRBJ2-5, with 9 bases matching TRBD2. The V and J ends lost 5 bases and 4 bases, in that order; junction bases with no gene match: 14. This CDR3 contains 17 residues. The germline V gene encodes CDR1 MDHEN and CDR2 SYDVKM. CDR3 DNA: TGTGCCAGCAGTCTTCCTCTCAGACCTAGCGGGGTAGAGACCCAGTACTTC. The encoded protein is CASSLPLRPSGVETQYF.

This rearrangement joins TRBV6-5 to TRBJ2-5; no firm D call. The CDR3 consists of 12 residues. CDR1 and CDR2 from the germline V gene are MNHEY and SVGAGI. The V and J ends lost 8 bases and 2 bases respectively, with 9 bases between them. The CDR3 region is CASAHAQETQYF. For the CDR3, the DNA is TGTGCCAGCGCGCACGCTCAAGAGACCCAGTACTTC.

J is TRBJ2-6 and V is TRBV3-1 (or the pseudogene TRBV3-2); D is uncertain. The CDR3 contains 14 residues. Germline lookup yields CDR1 LGHDT and CDR2 YNNKEL (reference sequence). The V gene lost 4 bases and the J gene lost 0 bases, with 4 bases spanning the gap. This CDR3 reads CASSPGSGANVLTF. CDR3 DNA sequence: TGTGCCAGCAGCCCAGGCTCTGGGGCCAACGTCCTGACTTTC.

V is TRBV7-2 and J is TRBJ1-5; 10 bases fit TRBD1. The V segment lost 5 bases and the J segment 5 bases; nucleotides outside the gene matches: 6. CDR3 length equals 15 residues. CDR1 and CDR2 from the germline V gene are SGHTA and FQGNSA. The CDR3 spells CASSTRDRGDQPQHF. The CDR3 region has the DNA TGTGCCAGCAGCACCCGGGACAGGGGCGATCAGCCCCAGCATTTT.

This chain uses TRBV6-1 with TRBJ2-1; tentative D call: TRBD1 (5 bases). The CDR3 covers 17 residues. Trimming shortened V by 1 base and J by 9 bases, and 22 bases separated the two germline ends. Per germline, CDR1 MNHNS and CDR2 SASEGT. The CDR3: CASSEGQTAYFFGEQFF. The CDR3 DNA reads as TGTGCCAGCAGTGAAGGGCAGACAGCCTATTTCTTTGGTGAGCAGTTCTTC.

This clone was seen more than once but under ten times. DNA for the CDR3: TGTGCCAGCAGCGCAACACTAGTGGGTGAGCAGTTCTTC. It translates to CASSATLVGEQFF. V gene TRBV27 combines with J gene TRBJ2-1, with a possible D match to TRBD2 (5 bases). This CDR3 has 13 amino acids. V lost 6 bases and J lost 9, with 15 bases in between. Germline V lookup: CDR1 MNHEY, CDR2 SMNVEV (reference sequence).

The rearrangement joins TRBV9 to TRBJ2-7; 13 bases align to TRBD2. Germline lookup yields CDR1 SGDLS and CDR2 YYNGEE. V shed 4 bases, J shed 4 bases, and the junction held 5 bases outside the gene matches. The CDR3 loop spans 15 amino acids. DNA of the CDR3: TGTGCCAGCAGCACCTCGACTAGCGGGAGGTACGAGCAGTACTTC. It codes for CASSTSTSGRYEQYF.

This rearrangement joins TRBV3-1 (or the pseudogene TRBV3-2) to TRBJ2-1, with D unresolved. The CDR3 covers 15 residues. CDR1 and CDR2 from the germline V gene are LGHDT and YNNKEL (reference sequence). V lost 1 base and J lost 6, with 13 bases in between. The chain's CDR3 is CASSQVGRASNEQFF. Here the CDR3 DNA reads TGTGCCAGCAGCCAAGTGGGTAGAGCGTCCAATGAGCAGTTCTTC.

The V gene is TRBV7-2, the J gene TRBJ2-1; TRBD2 matches at 10 bases. The CDR3 runs to 13 residues. The germline V gene encodes CDR1 SGHTA and CDR2 FQGNSA. The trim removed 5 bases at V and 6 bases at J, leaving 1 base unmatched. The CDR3 here is CASSPSGGNEQFF. CDR3 bases: TGTGCCAGCAGCCCTAGCGGGGGCAATGAGCAGTTCTTC. The full variable domain, with the rest looked up from reference TRBV7-2 and TRBJ2-1, is GAGVSQSPSNKVTEKGKDVELRCDPISGHTALYWYRQSLGQGLEFLIYFQGNSAPDKSGLPSDRFSAERTGGSVSTLTIQRTQQEDSAVYLCASSPSGGNEQFFGPGTRLTVL.

The chain uses TRBV9 and TRBJ2-3; 7 positions agree with TRBD2. With 4 bases clipped from V and 0 bases from J, the junction kept 8 bases outside the gene matches. Germline CDR1 and CDR2: SGDLS and YYNGEE. The CDR3 consists of 16 residues. CDR3: CASSKQRGPSTDTQYF. The CDR3, as DNA: TGTGCCAGCAGCAAGCAGCGGGGCCCTAGCACAGATACGCAGTATTTT.